Listed here are 9 T cell receptor beta chains from one sample, sequenced in a study of cytomegalovirus exposure and HLA in healthy donors. Produced via immunoSEQ multiplex PCR; TCRdb's table is partial and in-frame only. Found here are tens of thousands of clones, under 95% of them singletons; the top ten hold around 2.1%. The sample was PBMCs. These receptor sequences come from a man aged 25 to 40 in good health and CMV-seronegative.

This chain uses TRBV19 with TRBJ1-1; 7 nucleotides line up with TRBD1. Germline values: CDR1 LNHDA, CDR2 SQIVND (reference sequence). This CDR3 is 13 amino acids long. Losses at the gene ends were 7 bases for V and 3 bases for J; bases not matched to a gene: 5. CDR3 in amino acids: CASNDRVYTEAFF. CDR3 nucleotide sequence: TGTGCCAGTAACGACAGGGTGTACACTGAAGCTTTCTTT. The variable domain in full, completed from reference TRBV19 and TRBJ1-1, reads DGGITQSPKYLFRKEGQNVTLSCEQNLNHDAMYWYRQDPGQGLRLIYYSQIVNDFQKGDIAEGYSVSREKKESFPLTVTSAQKNPTAFYLCASNDRVYTEAFFGQGTRLTVV.

The chain employs TRBV19 and TRBJ1-5; no clear D gene. CDR1 is LNHDA and CDR2 is SQIVND in the germline V gene (reference sequence). This CDR3 is built from 14 residues. The ends were cut back, 2 bases at V and 5 bases at J, with 10 bases in the middle. CDR3 residues: CASSIIGFDQPQHF. CDR3 nucleotide sequence: TGTGCCAGTAGTATAATCGGTTTCGATCAGCCCCAGCATTTT.

This sequence joins TRBV28 and TRBJ2-7; TRBD2 matches at 11 bases. CDR1 is MDHEN, CDR2 SYDVKM, per germline. The J segment lost 6 bases and the V segment lost 8 bases, leaving 9 bases of the junction unmatched. The CDR3 consists of 14 residues. In DNA, the CDR3 is TGTGCCAGCCTTAGCGGGAGGGCCGGAAGCGAGCAGTACTTC. Translated: CASLSGRAGSEQYF. Filled out from reference TRBV28 and TRBJ2-7, the complete variable domain reads DVKVTQSSRYLVKRTGEKVFLECVQDMDHENMFWYRQDPGLGLRLIYFSYDVKMKEKGDIPEGYSVSREKKERFSLILESASTNQTSMYLCASLSGRAGSEQYFGPGTRLTVT.

This sequence joins TRBV2 and TRBJ2-2; 8 positions match TRBD1. CDR3 length: 14 amino acids. The germline V gene encodes CDR1 SNHLY and CDR2 FYNNEI. The V segment lost 6 bases and the J segment 5 bases; nucleotides outside the gene matches: 5. The CDR3 region is CASREQGVTGELFF. DNA of the CDR3: TGTGCCAGCAGGGAACAGGGGGTGACCGGGGAGCTGTTTTTT.

V and J are TRBV9 and TRBJ1-1; D gene ambiguous. This CDR3 is 14 amino acids long. Germline CDR1 and CDR2: SGDLS and YYNGEE. V was shortened by 3 bases and J by 1 base, with 10 bases between the two germline ends. The CDR3 loop reads CASSARAGNTEAFF. As DNA, the CDR3 is TGTGCCAGCAGCGCCCGCGCGGGGAACACTGAAGCTTTCTTT.

This chain joins TRBV6-6 and TRBJ1-1, with unresolved D. Trimming removed 5 bases from V and 5 bases from J, with 9 bases in between. CDR1 and CDR2 (germline): MNHNY, SVGAGI (reference sequence). The CDR3 has 12 residues. The CDR3 here is CASSPPGTEAFF. CDR3 nucleotide sequence: TGTGCCAGCAGTCCGCCGGGGACTGAAGCTTTCTTT.

This clone was picked up one time. V usage is TRBV6-5 and J usage is TRBJ2-2, with 7 nucleotides matching TRBD1. V gave up 7 bases and J gave up 3 bases; unmatched junction bases: 8. CDR1 MNHEY and CDR2 SVGAGI come from the germline V gene. CDR3 length equals 15 residues. The CDR3 DNA sequence: TGTGCCAGCACCAAGGACAGGCTCGACACCGGGGAGCTGTTTTTT. Encoded protein: CASTKDRLDTGELFF.

This chain joins TRBV4-2 and TRBJ2-3; 11 bases are a match to TRBD2. Per germline, CDR1 LGHNA and CDR2 YNFKEQ. Trimming cost V 0 bases and J 5 bases; bases outside gene matches: 10. The CDR3 runs 18 residues. CDR3 sequence: CASSQDGVAGGLGDTQYF. The CDR3 DNA reads TGTGCCAGCAGCCAAGATGGGGTAGCGGGGGGGTTGGGAGATACGCAGTATTTT.

J is TRBJ2-3 and V is TRBV28; D call uncertain. The length of the CDR3 is 13 residues. V lost 2 bases and J lost 2, with 5 bases in between. The germline gives CDR1 MDHEN, CDR2 SYDVKM. In DNA, the CDR3 is TGTGCCAGCAGTTTACCAGTCACAGATACGCAGTATTTT. Protein sequence: CASSLPVTDTQYF.